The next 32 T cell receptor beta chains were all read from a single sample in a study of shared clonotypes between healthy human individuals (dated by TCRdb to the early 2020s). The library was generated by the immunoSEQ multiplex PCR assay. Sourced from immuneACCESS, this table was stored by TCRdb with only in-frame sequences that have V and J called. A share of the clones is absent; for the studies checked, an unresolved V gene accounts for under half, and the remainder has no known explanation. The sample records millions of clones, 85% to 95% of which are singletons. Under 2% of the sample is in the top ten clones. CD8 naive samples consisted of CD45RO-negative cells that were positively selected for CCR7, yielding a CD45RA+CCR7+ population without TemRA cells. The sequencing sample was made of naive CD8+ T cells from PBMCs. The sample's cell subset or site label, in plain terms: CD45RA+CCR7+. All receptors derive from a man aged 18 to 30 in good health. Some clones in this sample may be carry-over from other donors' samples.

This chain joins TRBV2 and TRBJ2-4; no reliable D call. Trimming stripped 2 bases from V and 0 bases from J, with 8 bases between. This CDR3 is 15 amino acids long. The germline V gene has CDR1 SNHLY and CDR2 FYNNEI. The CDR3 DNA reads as TGTGCCAGCAGTGAAAACCTGGTAGCCAAAAACATTCAGTACTTC. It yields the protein CASSENLVAKNIQYF.

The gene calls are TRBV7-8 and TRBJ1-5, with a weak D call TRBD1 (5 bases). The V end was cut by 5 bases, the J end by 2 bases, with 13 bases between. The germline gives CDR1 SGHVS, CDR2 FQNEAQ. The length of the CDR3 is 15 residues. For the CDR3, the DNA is TGTGCCAGCAGCCCTGGGGGGGGAGGCAATCAGCCCCAGCATTTT. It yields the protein CASSPGGGGNQPQHF.

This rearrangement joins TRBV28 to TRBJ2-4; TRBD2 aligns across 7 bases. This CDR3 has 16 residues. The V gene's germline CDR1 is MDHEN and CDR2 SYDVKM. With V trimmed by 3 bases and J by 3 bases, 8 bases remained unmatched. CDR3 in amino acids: CASSFYRGRVKNIQYF. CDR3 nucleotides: TGTGCCAGCAGTTTTTATCGGGGGAGGGTCAAAAACATTCAGTACTTC.

CDR3: CASRAGPFNEQFF. In nucleotides, the CDR3 is TGTGCCAGCAGGGCAGGGCCCTTCAATGAGCAGTTCTTC. The V and J genes are TRBV27 and TRBJ2-1; TRBD1 might be the D (5 bases). V was cut by 6 bases and J by 6 bases, with 12 bases left in between. The CDR3 has 13 residues. The germline V gene has CDR1 MNHEY and CDR2 SMNVEV (reference sequence).

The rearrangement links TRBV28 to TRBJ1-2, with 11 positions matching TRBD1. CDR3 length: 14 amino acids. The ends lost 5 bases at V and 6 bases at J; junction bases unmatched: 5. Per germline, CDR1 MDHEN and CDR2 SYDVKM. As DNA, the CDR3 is TGTGCCAGCAGTCCGGGACAGGGGGTGGATGGCTACACCTTC. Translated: CASSPGQGVDGYTF.

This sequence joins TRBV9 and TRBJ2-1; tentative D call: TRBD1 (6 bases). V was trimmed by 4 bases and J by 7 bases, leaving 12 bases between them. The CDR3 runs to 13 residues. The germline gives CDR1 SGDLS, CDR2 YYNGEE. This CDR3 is CASSPQGWNEQFF. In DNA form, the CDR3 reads TGTGCCAGCAGCCCCCAGGGGTGGAATGAGCAGTTCTTC.

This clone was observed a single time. The CDR3 spells CASSYEGAGGYTF. The CDR3 DNA sequence: TGTGCCAGCAGTTACGAAGGAGCCGGCGGCTACACCTTC. V usage is TRBV6-6 and J usage is TRBJ1-2; D gene ambiguous. V was trimmed by 2 bases and J by 8 bases, leaving 12 bases between them. CDR3 length: 13 amino acids. Germline assignment: CDR1 MNHNY and CDR2 SVGAGI (reference sequence).

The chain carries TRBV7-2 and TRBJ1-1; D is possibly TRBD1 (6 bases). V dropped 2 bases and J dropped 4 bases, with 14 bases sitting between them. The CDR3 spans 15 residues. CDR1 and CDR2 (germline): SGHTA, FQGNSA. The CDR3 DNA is TGTGCCAGCAGCTTATCGGGGGGCGCGGGCACTGAAGCTTTCTTT. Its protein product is CASSLSGGAGTEAFF.

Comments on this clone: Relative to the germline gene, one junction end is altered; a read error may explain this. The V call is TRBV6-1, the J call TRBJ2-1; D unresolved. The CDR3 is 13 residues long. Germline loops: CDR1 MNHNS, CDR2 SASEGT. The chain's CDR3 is CASSEYVSKSRVF. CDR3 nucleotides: TGTGCCAGCAGTGAATACGTCAGCAAGTCTCGGGTCTTC.

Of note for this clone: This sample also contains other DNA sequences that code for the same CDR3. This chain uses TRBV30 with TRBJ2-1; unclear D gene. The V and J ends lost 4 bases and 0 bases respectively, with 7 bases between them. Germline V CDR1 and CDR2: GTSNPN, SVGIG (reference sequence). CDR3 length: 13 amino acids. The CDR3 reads CAWKESSYNEQFF. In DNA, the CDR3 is TGTGCCTGGAAAGAAAGCTCCTACAATGAGCAGTTCTTC.

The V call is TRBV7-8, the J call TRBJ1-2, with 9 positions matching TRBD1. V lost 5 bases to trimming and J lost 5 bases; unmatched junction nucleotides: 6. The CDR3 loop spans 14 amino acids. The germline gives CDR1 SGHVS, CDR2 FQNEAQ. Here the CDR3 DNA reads TGTGCCAGCAGCATCGGACAGGGGTTATATGGCTACACCTTC. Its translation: CASSIGQGLYGYTF.

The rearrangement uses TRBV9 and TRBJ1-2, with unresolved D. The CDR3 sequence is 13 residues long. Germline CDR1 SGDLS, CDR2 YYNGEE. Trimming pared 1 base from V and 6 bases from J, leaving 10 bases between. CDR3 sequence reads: CASSVKTSDGYTF. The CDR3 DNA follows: TGTGCCAGCAGCGTAAAGACATCGGATGGCTACACCTTC.

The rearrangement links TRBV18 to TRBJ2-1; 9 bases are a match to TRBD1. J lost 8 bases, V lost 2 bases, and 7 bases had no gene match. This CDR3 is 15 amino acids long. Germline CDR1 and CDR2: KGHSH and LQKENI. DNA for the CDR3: TGTGCCAGCTCACCAGCAGACAGGGGGGCACATGAGCAGTTCTTC. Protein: CASSPADRGAHEQFF.

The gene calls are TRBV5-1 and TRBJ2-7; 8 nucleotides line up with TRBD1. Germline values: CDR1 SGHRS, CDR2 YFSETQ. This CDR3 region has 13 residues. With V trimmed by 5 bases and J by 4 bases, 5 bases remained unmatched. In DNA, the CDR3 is TGCGCCAGCAGAGCGGACAGGGCATACGAGCAGTACTTC. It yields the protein CASRADRAYEQYF. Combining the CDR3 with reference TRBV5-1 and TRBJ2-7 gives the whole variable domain KAGVTQTPRYLIKTRGQQVTLSCSPISGHRSVSWYQQTPGQGLQFLFEYFSETQRNKGNFPGRFSGRQFSNSRSEMNVSTLELGDSALYLCASRADRAYEQYFGPGTRLTVT.

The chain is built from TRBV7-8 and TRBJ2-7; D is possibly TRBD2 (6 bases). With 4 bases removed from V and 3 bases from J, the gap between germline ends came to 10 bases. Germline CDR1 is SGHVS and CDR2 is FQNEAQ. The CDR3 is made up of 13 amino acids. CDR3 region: CASSWGVLYEQYF. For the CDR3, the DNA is TGTGCCAGCAGCTGGGGGGTGCTCTACGAGCAGTACTTC. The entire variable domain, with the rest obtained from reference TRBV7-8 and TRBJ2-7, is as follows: GAGVSQSPRYKVAKRGQDVALRCDPISGHVSLFWYQQALGQGPEFLTYFQNEAQLDKSGLPSDRFFAERPEGSVSTLKIQRTQQEDSAVYLCASSWGVLYEQYFGPGTRLTVT.

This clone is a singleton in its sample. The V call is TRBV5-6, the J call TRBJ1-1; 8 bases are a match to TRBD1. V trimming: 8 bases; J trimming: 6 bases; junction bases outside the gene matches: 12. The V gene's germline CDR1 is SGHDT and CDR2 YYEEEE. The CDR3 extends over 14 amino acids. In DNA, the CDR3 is TGTGCCAGTTCGGCAGGGGGCACGGTCGCTGAAGCTTTCTTT. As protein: CASSAGGTVAEAFF.

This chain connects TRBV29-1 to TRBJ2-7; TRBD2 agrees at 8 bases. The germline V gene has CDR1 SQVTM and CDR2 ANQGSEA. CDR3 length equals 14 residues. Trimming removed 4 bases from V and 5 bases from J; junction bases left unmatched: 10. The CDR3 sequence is CSVAGGPSGNEQYF. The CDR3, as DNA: TGCAGCGTTGCGGGAGGGCCCTCAGGAAACGAGCAGTACTTC.

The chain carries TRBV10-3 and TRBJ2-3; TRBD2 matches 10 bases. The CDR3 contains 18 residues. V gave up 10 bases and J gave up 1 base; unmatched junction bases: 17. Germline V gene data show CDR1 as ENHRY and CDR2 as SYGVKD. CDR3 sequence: CANPPVLAGVIGTDTQYF. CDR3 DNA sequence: TGTGCCAACCCTCCCGTCCTAGCGGGAGTAATAGGCACAGATACGCAGTATTTT.

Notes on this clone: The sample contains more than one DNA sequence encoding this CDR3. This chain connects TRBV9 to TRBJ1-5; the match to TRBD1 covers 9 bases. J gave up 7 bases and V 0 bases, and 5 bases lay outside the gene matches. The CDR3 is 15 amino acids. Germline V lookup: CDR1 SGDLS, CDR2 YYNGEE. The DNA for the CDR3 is TGTGCCAGCAGCGTAGCTGGGACAGGGAACCAGCCCCAGCATTTT. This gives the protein CASSVAGTGNQPQHF.

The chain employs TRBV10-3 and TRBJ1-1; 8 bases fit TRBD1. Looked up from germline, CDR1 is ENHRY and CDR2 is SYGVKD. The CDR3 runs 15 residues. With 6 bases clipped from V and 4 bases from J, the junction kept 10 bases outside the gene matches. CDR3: CAIRLSQGALTEAFF. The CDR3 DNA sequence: TGTGCCATCAGACTTTCCCAGGGGGCCCTCACTGAAGCTTTCTTT.

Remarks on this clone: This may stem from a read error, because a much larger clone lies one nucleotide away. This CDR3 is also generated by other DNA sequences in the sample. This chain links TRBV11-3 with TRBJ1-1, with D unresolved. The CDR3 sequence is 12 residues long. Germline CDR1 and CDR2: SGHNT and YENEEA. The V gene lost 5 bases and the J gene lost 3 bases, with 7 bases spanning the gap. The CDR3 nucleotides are TGTGCCAGCAGCCTCGGGGACACTGAAGCTTTCTTT. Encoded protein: CASSLGDTEAFF.

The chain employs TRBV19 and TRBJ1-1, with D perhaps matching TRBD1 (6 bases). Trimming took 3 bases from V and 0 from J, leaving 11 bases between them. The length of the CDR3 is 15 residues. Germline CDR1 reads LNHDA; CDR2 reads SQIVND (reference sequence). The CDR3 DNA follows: TGTGCCAGTAGTATTTTGGACAGCCTGAACACTGAAGCTTTCTTT. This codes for CASSILDSLNTEAFF.

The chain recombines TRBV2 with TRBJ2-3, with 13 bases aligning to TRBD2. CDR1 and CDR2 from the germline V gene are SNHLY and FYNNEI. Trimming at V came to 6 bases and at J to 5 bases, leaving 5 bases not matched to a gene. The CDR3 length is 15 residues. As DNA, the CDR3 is TGTGCCAGCAGCGGACTAGCGGGAGTTAGAGATACGCAGTATTTT. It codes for CASSGLAGVRDTQYF.

The CDR3 loop is CASSSQNRSDRVASYNEQFF. CDR3 bases: TGTGCCAGCAGCTCCCAAAACAGATCCGACAGGGTAGCTAGCTACAATGAGCAGTTCTTC. The rearrangement uses TRBV7-6 and TRBJ2-1; TRBD1 agrees at 7 bases. CDR3 length equals 20 residues. Trimming took 4 bases from V and 3 from J; bases not matched to a gene: 21. CDR1 and CDR2 (germline): SGHVS, FNYEAQ.

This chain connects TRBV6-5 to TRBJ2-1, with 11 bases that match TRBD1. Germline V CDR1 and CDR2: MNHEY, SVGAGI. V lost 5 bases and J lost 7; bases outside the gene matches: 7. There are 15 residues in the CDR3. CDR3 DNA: TGTGCCAGCAGTACGGGACAGGGGGTTATGAATGAGCAGTTCTTC. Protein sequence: CASSTGQGVMNEQFF.

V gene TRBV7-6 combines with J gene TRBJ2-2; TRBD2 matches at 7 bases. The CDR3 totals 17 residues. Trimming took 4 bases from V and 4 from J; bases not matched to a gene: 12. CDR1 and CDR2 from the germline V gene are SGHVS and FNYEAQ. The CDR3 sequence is CASSSRRGGAGTGELFF. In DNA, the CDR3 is TGTGCCAGCAGCTCTCGCCGGGGAGGGGCTGGCACCGGGGAGCTGTTTTTT.

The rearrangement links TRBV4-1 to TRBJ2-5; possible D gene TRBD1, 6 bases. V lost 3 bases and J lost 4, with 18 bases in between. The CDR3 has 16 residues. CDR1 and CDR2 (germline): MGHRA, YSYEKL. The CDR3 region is CASSHERTVARETQYF. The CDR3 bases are TGCGCCAGCAGCCATGAACGGACAGTAGCAAGAGAGACCCAGTACTTC.

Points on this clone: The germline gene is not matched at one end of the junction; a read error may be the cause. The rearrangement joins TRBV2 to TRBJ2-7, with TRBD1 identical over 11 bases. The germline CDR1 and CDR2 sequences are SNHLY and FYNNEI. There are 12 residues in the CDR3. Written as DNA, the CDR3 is TGTGCCAGCAGTGAAGGTCCGGGACAGGGGGACTTC. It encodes CASSEGPGQGDF.

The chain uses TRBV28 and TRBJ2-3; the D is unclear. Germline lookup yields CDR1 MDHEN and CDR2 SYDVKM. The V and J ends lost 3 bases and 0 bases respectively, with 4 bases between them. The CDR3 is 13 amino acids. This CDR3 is CASSFRSTDTQYF. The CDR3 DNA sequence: TGTGCCAGCAGTTTTAGAAGCACAGATACGCAGTATTTT.

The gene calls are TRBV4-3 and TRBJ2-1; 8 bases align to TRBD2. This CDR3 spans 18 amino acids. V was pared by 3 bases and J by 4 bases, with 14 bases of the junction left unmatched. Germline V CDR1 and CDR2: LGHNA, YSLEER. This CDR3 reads CASSQYLQAGAGYNEQFF. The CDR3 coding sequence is TGCGCCAGCAGCCAGTACCTACAAGCGGGAGCGGGGTACAATGAGCAGTTCTTC.

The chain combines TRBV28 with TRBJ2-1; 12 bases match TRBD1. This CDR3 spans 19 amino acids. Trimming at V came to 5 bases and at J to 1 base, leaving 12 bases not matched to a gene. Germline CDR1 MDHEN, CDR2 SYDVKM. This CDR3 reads CASSPIRGQGAWSYNEQFF. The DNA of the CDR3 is TGTGCCAGCAGTCCAATAAGGGGACAGGGGGCTTGGTCCTACAATGAGCAGTTCTTC.

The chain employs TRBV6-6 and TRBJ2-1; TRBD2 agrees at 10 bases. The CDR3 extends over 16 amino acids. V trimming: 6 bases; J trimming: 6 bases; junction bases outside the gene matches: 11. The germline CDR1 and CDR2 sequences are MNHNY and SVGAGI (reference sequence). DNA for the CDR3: TGTGCCAGCAGCCAAGGGCTAGCGGGAGTTGTCAATGAGCAGTTCTTC. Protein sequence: CASSQGLAGVVNEQFF.